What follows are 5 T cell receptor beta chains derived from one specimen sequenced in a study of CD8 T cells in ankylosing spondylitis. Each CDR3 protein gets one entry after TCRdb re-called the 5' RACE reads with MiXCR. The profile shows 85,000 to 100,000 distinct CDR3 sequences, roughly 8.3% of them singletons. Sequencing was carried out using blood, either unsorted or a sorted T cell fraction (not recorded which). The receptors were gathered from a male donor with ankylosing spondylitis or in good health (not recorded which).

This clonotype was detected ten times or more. CDR3 amino acids: CASSLIGDTGELFF. CDR3 coding DNA: TGTGCCAGCAGCTTAATTGGAGACACCGGGGAGCTGTTTTTT. V usage is TRBV7-3 and J usage is TRBJ2-2; D is undetermined. The CDR3 extends over 14 amino acids. V was clipped by 1 base and J by 3 bases, with 6 bases between them. The V gene's germline CDR1 is SGHTA and CDR2 FQGTGA.

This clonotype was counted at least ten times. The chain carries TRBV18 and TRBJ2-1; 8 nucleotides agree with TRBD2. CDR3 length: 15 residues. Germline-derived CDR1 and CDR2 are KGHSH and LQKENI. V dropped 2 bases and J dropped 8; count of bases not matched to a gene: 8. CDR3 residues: CASSPGLAGWDEQFF. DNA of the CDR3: TGTGCCAGCTCACCAGGGCTAGCGGGCTGGGATGAGCAGTTCTTC.

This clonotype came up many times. The CDR3 here is CSRSGRNEQFF. The CDR3 DNA sequence: TGCAGCCGAAGCGGGAGGAATGAGCAGTTCTTC. This chain uses TRBV20-1 with TRBJ2-1; 9 positions match TRBD2. The CDR3 sequence is 11 residues long. Germline V gene lookup returns CDR1 DFQATT and CDR2 SNEGSKA (reference sequence).

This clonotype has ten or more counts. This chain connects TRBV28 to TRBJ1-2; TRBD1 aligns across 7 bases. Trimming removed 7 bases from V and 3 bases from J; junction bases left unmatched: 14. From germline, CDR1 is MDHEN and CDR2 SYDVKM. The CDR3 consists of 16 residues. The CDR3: CASTPSALTGDYGYTF. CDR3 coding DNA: TGTGCCAGCACTCCCTCAGCCTTAACAGGGGACTATGGCTACACCTTC.

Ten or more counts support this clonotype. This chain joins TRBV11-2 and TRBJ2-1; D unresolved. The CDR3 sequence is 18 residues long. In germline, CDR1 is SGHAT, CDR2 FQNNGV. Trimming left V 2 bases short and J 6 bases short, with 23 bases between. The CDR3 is CASSLRPGPGSGGNEQFF. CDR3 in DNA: TGTGCCAGCAGCTTACGACCCGGGCCAGGTTCAGGTGGCAATGAGCAGTTCTTC.